This is a list of T cell receptor beta chains from one sample in a study of T-cell reconstitution after alpha-beta-depleted transplantation in children. A single record per CDR3 protein comes from TCRdb applying MiXCR to the PCR reads. The data contain about 490,000 distinct CDR3 sequences, roughly 10% of them singletons. This sample comprised PBMCs, obtained before TCRalphabeta/CD19-depleted stem cell transplant. The receptors were gathered from a child between 2 and 9 years old with inherited bone marrow failure, due to receive a stem cell transplant. Each CDR3 is given with its conserved first and last residue. Each record gives: D gene, clone size, J gene, V gene, CDR3 DNA, CDR3 protein. D genes are given only for firm matches. Only some rows state a clone size, as once, few, many or a class for expanded clones.

NA,many,TRBJ1-4,TRBV15,TGTGCCACCAGCGGGGCTTGGGACGGGGGAAGTGAAAAACTGTTTTTT,CATSGAWDGGSEKLFF
NA,many,TRBJ1-5,TRBV30,TGTGCCTGGAGTGTACTGGAGCGCCGCGGGCCCCAGCATTTT,CAWSVLERRGPQHF
NA,many,TRBJ2-1,TRBV30,TGTGCCTGGAGTGTGGGGAATCATGAGCAGTTCTTC,CAWSVGNHEQFF
NA,few,TRBJ2-1,TRBV12-3/TRBV12-4,TGTGCCAGCAGTTTAGGCCCCCCTAGCGCGCAGTTCTTC,CASSLGPPSAQFF
TRBD2,many,TRBJ2-3,TRBV5-6,TGTGCCAGCAGCTCCTGGACTAGCGGGAATCCAGATACGCAGTATTTT,CASSSWTSGNPDTQYF
TRBD2,NA,TRBJ2-1,TRBV11-2,TGTGCCAGCAGCCCTATAGCGGGAGGCTCAAATGAGCAGTTCTTC,CASSPIAGGSNEQFF
NA,many,TRBJ2-5,TRBV13,TGTGCCAGCAGCTTAGGCCCGGGGGAGGTCAACCAAGAGACCCAGTACTTC,CASSLGPGEVNQETQYF
NA,many,TRBJ1-1,TRBV12-3/TRBV12-4,TGTGCCAGCAGTTTAATGGGGTCGATGGCTGAAGCTTTCTTT,CASSLMGSMAEAFF
NA,many,TRBJ2-5,TRBV20-1,TGCAGTGCCTTCCAACGGACCTCAGAGGCCCAGTACTTC,CSAFQRTSEAQYF
NA,many,TRBJ2-5,TRBV28,TGTGCCAGCAGTTTGGGGGGTCTACAAGAGACCCAGTACTTC,CASSLGGLQETQYF
NA,many,TRBJ2-7,TRBV11-2,TGTGCCAGCAGCTCCCGACTAGGAGGCGGGCAGTACTTC,CASSSRLGGGQYF
TRBD2,many,TRBJ2-3,TRBV10-2,TGCGCCAGCAGTGAGTACAGCGGGAGGGCCGGAGATACGCAGTATTTT,CASSEYSGRAGDTQYF
TRBD2,many,TRBJ2-2,TRBV24-1,TGTGCCACCAGTGCTGGTAGCGGGAGGTCTGACACCGGGGAGCTGTTTTTT,CATSAGSGRSDTGELFF
NA,many,TRBJ2-1,TRBV25-1,TGTGCCAGCAGTGATCTGGGGGCAGGCTACAATGAGCAGTTCTTC,CASSDLGAGYNEQFF
TRBD1,many,TRBJ2-7,TRBV5-1,TGCGCCAGCAGCTCCGGGGCAGGGGGATACGAGCAGTACTTC,CASSSGAGGYEQYF
TRBD1,many,TRBJ1-1,TRBV5-1,TGCGCCAGCAGCCGATTGTTACAGGGGGCGAACACTGAAGCTTTCTTT,CASSRLLQGANTEAFF
TRBD1,many,TRBJ1-5,TRBV29-1,TGCAGCGTTGCGGGACAGGGGGGACCCCATCAGCCCCAGCATTTT,CSVAGQGGPHQPQHF
NA,NA,TRBJ2-7,TRBV2,TGTGCCAGCAGTGGGGAGAGCGGAGCAGCCTACGAGCAGTACTTC,CASSGESGAAYEQYF
NA,many,TRBJ2-1,TRBV20-1,TGCAGTGCTAGAGAAAGCCCCTACAATGAGCAGTTCTTC,CSARESPYNEQFF
NA,many,TRBJ2-3,TRBV4-1,TGCGCCAGCAGCCAAGAACCGGGCTCAGATACGCAGTATTTT,CASSQEPGSDTQYF
NA,few,TRBJ2-1,TRBV15,TGTGCCACCAGCAACCAAGATGAGCAGTTCTTC,CATSNQDEQFF
TRBD2,NA,TRBJ2-3,TRBV11-2,TGTGCCAGCAGCTTAGTTTACCCCGGACTAGCATTACCCCCTAGCACAGATACGCAGTATTTT,CASSLVYPGLALPPSTDTQYF
NA,many,TRBJ2-7,TRBV7-2,TGTGCCAGCAGCTTCCTGGCAGGGATCTACGAGCAGTACTTC,CASSFLAGIYEQYF
NA,NA,TRBJ1-2,TRBV6-1,TGTGCCACAAGGGACATAGGCAACTATGGCTACACCTTC,CATRDIGNYGYTF
NA,many,TRBJ2-2,TRBV2,TGTGCCAGCAGTGAGGCTCGGTACACCGGGGAGCTGTTTTTT,CASSEARYTGELFF
NA,many,TRBJ2-1,TRBV29-1,TGCAGCGTTGAAAGGGGAGCCTACAATGAGCAGTTCTTC,CSVERGAYNEQFF
NA,many,TRBJ2-1,TRBV7-6,TGTGCCAGCAGCTTATCGGGTTGGGCCTTACGCGATGAGCAGTTCTTC,CASSLSGWALRDEQFF
NA,few,TRBJ2-7,TRBV28,TGTGCCAGCAGTTTTAGGGGGTCCTTATCCTACGAGCAGTACTTC,CASSFRGSLSYEQYF
NA,many,TRBJ2-1,TRBV7-2,TGTGCCAGCAGCCCCGACAGCTCCTACAATGAGCAGTTCTTC,CASSPDSSYNEQFF
NA,NA,TRBJ2-1,TRBV12-3/TRBV12-4,TGTGCCAGCAGTTTAGGCCCTAGAAACAATGAGCAGTTCTTC,CASSLGPRNNEQFF
TRBD2,many,TRBJ2-7,TRBV20-1,TGCAGTGCTACCGGGACTAGCTTCTACGAGCAGTACTTC,CSATGTSFYEQYF
NA,NA,TRBJ1-1,TRBV30,TGTGCTGGAGAAGGAGGGGTTGGCACTGAAGCTTTCTTT,CAGEGGVGTEAFF
NA,many,TRBJ2-7,TRBV9,TGTGCCAGCAGCCCCGGGACTCCAGACTACGAGCAGTACTTC,CASSPGTPDYEQYF
NA,many,TRBJ2-5,TRBV29-1,TGCAGCGTTGAAGGTGCCCAAGAGACCCAGTACTTC,CSVEGAQETQYF
NA,many,TRBJ2-7,TRBV4-3,TGCGCCAGCAGCCAAGATGAGGCAGGGGGGTACTACGAGCAGTACTTC,CASSQDEAGGYYEQYF
NA,few,TRBJ1-2,TRBV29-1,TGCAGCGTCCTCCCCTCGGACGCTGTTTATGGCTACACCTTC,CSVLPSDAVYGYTF
TRBD2,few,TRBJ2-2,TRBV20-1,TGCAGTGCTAGTTTCAGCGGGGGAACCGGGGAGCTGTTTTTT,CSASFSGGTGELFF
NA,many,TRBJ2-1,TRBV12-3/TRBV12-4,TGTGCCAGTTCACTGGGGCGCCCCCCCTACAATGAGCAGTTCTTC,CASSLGRPPYNEQFF
NA,NA,TRBJ2-3,TRBV10-1,TGCGCCAGCAGTGAGTCGTCCTGGGAAGGTCTGGATACGCAGTATTTT,CASSESSWEGLDTQYF
NA,NA,TRBJ1-2,TRBV5-4,TGTGCCACAGCTTCCGGGGGGTATGGCTACACCTTC,CATASGGYGYTF
NA,NA,TRBJ2-4,TRBV29-1,TGCAGCGGCCGGACAGTAAAAAACATTCAGTACTTC,CSGRTVKNIQYF
NA,few,TRBJ2-2,TRBV7-9,TGTGCCAGCAGCTTAGCCGCTTCCGGGGAGCTGTTTTTT,CASSLAASGELFF
TRBD2,many,TRBJ2-4,TRBV4-3,TGCGCCAGCAGCCAAGCCCGAGGGACTAGCAAAAACATTCAGTACTTC,CASSQARGTSKNIQYF
NA,few,TRBJ1-4,TRBV28,TGTGCCAGCAGTCCATGGGCCGCCTTGGGGTCTAATGAAAAACTGTTTTTT,CASSPWAALGSNEKLFF
TRBD1,many,TRBJ2-1,TRBV7-9,TGTGCCAGCAGCAATACAGGGGGCAGGTACAATGAGCAGTTCTTC,CASSNTGGRYNEQFF
NA,many,TRBJ2-1,TRBV6-2/TRBV6-3,TGTGCCAGCAGTCAGGCCGACGGTTTAACCTACAATGAGCAGTTCTTC,CASSQADGLTYNEQFF
NA,many,TRBJ1-4,TRBV4-2,TGTGCCAGCAGCCGGCCTCGAGGGGGACCAACTAATGAAAAACTGTTTTTT,CASSRPRGGPTNEKLFF